A selection of T cell receptor beta chains follows, all from one sample in a study of CD8 T cells in ankylosing spondylitis. TCRdb used MiXCR to reprocess the 5' RACE reads, holding one entry per CDR3 protein. The table lists 150,000 to 200,000 distinct CDR3 sequences, more than 9% of them singletons. The sequencing sample was made of blood, either unsorted or a sorted T cell fraction (not recorded which). These receptors originate from a male donor with ankylosing spondylitis or in good health (not recorded which). Each CDR3 is given with its conserved first and last residue. A D gene is named only where the DNA matches it firmly. Expanded clones get a size class; other rows say once, few or many, or leave the size out.

j_call,v_call,clone_size,d_call,cdr3_aa,cdr3_nt
TRBJ2-1,TRBV5-1,many,-,CASSFSVGTYNEQFF,TGCGCCAGCAGCTTTTCCGTGGGGACCTACAATGAGCAGTTCTTC
TRBJ2-3,TRBV10-3,many,-,CAIRISTDTQYF,TGTGCCATCAGAATAAGCACAGATACGCAGTATTTT
TRBJ2-7,TRBV5-1,-,-,CASSLGVGESYEQYF,TGCGCCAGCAGCTTGGGCGTAGGGGAGTCCTACGAGCAGTACTTC
TRBJ2-3,TRBV5-1,many,TRBD2,CASRPGLAGGASTDTQYF,TGCGCCAGCAGACCGGGACTAGCGGGGGGCGCTAGCACAGATACGCAGTATTTT
TRBJ1-2,TRBV12-3/TRBV12-4,many,-,CASSSRGLGGYTF,TGTGCCAGCAGTTCCCGGGGATTAGGTGGCTACACCTTC
TRBJ2-3,TRBV5-1,few,TRBD1,CASSLVYRGADTQYF,TGCGCCAGCAGCTTGGTTTACAGGGGTGCAGATACGCAGTATTTT
TRBJ1-5,TRBV12-3/TRBV12-4,many,-,CASSLADTYQPQHF,TGTGCCAGCAGTTTGGCCGACACTTATCAGCCCCAGCATTTT
TRBJ2-5,TRBV20-1,many,TRBD2,CSARGWSGGALETQYF,TGCAGTGCTAGAGGCTGGAGCGGGGGGGCCCTAGAGACCCAGTACTTC
TRBJ1-5,TRBV4-3,-,TRBD1,CASSQDETGNQPQHF,TGCGCCAGCAGCCAAGATGAGACAGGGAATCAGCCCCAGCATTTT
TRBJ1-1,TRBV27,few,-,CASSAYTGREDTEAFF,TGTGCCAGCAGTGCATATACGGGGCGCGAGGACACTGAAGCTTTCTTT
TRBJ1-2,TRBV5-1,many,TRBD1,CASSTSGTGLGYGYTF,TGCGCCAGCAGCACTAGTGGGACAGGGCTCGGCTATGGCTACACCTTC
TRBJ1-3,TRBV20-1,many,TRBD1,CSARDPTGGTNTIYF,TGCAGTGCTAGAGATCCTACAGGGGGTACGAACACCATATATTTT
TRBJ2-3,TRBV20-1,many,-,CSAREVTDTQYF,TGCAGTGCTAGAGAAGTCACAGATACGCAGTATTTT
TRBJ2-1,TRBV28,many,-,CASSLLYNEQFF,TGTGCCAGCAGTTTATTGTACAATGAGCAGTTCTTC
TRBJ1-4,TRBV20-1,many,-,CSATEGSTNEKLFF,TGCAGTGCCACCGAAGGTTCAACTAATGAAAAACTGTTTTTT
TRBJ2-3,TRBV5-1,many,-,CASSLYGTDTQYF,TGCGCCAGCAGCTTGTACGGCACAGATACGCAGTATTTT
TRBJ2-3,TRBV9,many,-,CASSAHTDTQYF,TGTGCCAGCAGCGCGCACACAGATACGCAGTATTTT
TRBJ2-7,TRBV5-1,many,-,CASSSAGPPYEQYF,TGCGCCAGCAGCTCCGCAGGACCACCTTACGAGCAGTACTTC
TRBJ1-3,TRBV2,few,TRBD1,CASSEGPLGQPSGNTIYF,TGTGCCAGCAGTGAAGGTCCCCTGGGACAGCCCTCTGGAAACACCATATATTTT
TRBJ2-1,TRBV20-1,few,-,CSASGREREQFF,TGCAGTGCTAGTGGGCGGGAACGTGAGCAGTTCTTC
TRBJ1-6,TRBV6-1,many,-,CASNEGGSSNSPLHF,TGTGCCAGCAACGAGGGAGGGTCGAGTAATTCACCCCTCCACTTT
TRBJ1-1,TRBV4-1,many,-,CASSRGAEAFF,TGCGCCAGCAGCAGGGGAGCTGAAGCTTTCTTT
TRBJ1-1,TRBV12-3/TRBV12-4,many,-,CASSPRASRDTEAFF,TGTGCCAGCAGTCCTAGAGCTTCCCGGGACACTGAAGCTTTCTTT
TRBJ2-1,TRBV5-1,many,-,CASSLGETSYNEQFF,TGCGCCAGCAGCTTGGGGGAGACCTCTTACAATGAGCAGTTCTTC
TRBJ1-2,TRBV2,many,-,CASTSDHYGYTF,TGTGCCAGCACCTCGGACCACTATGGCTACACCTTC
TRBJ2-1,TRBV12-3/TRBV12-4,many,TRBD2,CASRPQGLAGNNEQFF,TGTGCCAGCAGGCCCCAGGGCCTAGCGGGGAACAATGAGCAGTTCTTC
TRBJ1-6,TRBV20-1,many,-,CSAAQPLQGRAMGSLHF,TGCAGTGCTGCCCAGCCACTTCAGGGAAGGGCAATGGGGTCCCTCCACTTT
TRBJ2-1,TRBV20-1,many,TRBD2,CSARELAGGRNEQFF,TGCAGTGCTAGAGAACTAGCGGGAGGGCGGAATGAGCAGTTCTTC
TRBJ2-1,TRBV5-1,many,TRBD1,CASSPTTGGNEQFF,TGCGCCAGCAGCCCGACGACAGGGGGCAATGAGCAGTTCTTC
TRBJ2-7,TRBV10-3,-,TRBD2,CAISGKASGGSCEQYF,TGTGCCATCAGTGGGAAGGCTAGCGGGGGCTCCTGCGAGCAGTACTTC
TRBJ2-5,TRBV18,-,-,CASSPVSQETQYF,TGTGCCAGCTCACCCGTTTCCCAAGAGACCCAGTACTTC
TRBJ2-7,TRBV20-1,many,-,CSASGWGEYEQYF,TGCAGTGCCTCCGGGTGGGGAGAATACGAGCAGTACTTC
TRBJ2-1,TRBV4-2,many,TRBD2,CASSLTSGTYNEQFF,TGTGCCAGCAGTTTGACTAGCGGGACCTACAATGAGCAGTTCTTC
TRBJ2-1,TRBV9,-,-,CASSGAWDGSSYNEQFF,TGTGCCAGCAGCGGGGCCTGGGACGGCAGCTCCTACAATGAGCAGTTCTTC
TRBJ2-1,TRBV7-2,many,TRBD1,CASSLTYRTGVNEQFF,TGTGCCAGCAGCTTGACCTACCGGACAGGGGTCAATGAGCAGTTCTTC
TRBJ1-3,TRBV6-5,many,TRBD1,CASSYSDRNSGNTIYF,TGTGCCAGCAGTTACTCGGACAGGAACTCTGGAAACACCATATATTTT
TRBJ2-5,TRBV7-2,-,-,CASSLASSQETQYF,TGTGCCAGCAGCTTAGCTAGTAGCCAAGAGACCCAGTACTTC
TRBJ2-7,TRBV7-8,few,-,CASSHPGRAEQYF,TGTGCCAGCAGCCATCCCGGACGAGCCGAGCAGTACTTC
TRBJ1-2,TRBV6-2/TRBV6-3,few,TRBD1,CASSSSLGQGGYTF,TGTGCCAGCAGCTCCAGCCTCGGACAGGGAGGCTACACCTTC
TRBJ1-5,TRBV3-1,many,-,CASSQGEGRQPQHF,TGTGCCAGCAGCCAAGGGGAAGGACGGCAGCCCCAGCATTTT
TRBJ1-6,TRBV5-4,many,TRBD1,CASSLDRGSNSPLHF,TGTGCCAGCAGCTTGGACAGGGGGTCTAATTCACCCCTCCACTTT
TRBJ2-1,TRBV7-9,few,-,CASGLDRSAYNEQFF,TGTGCCAGCGGACTTGACAGGAGCGCCTACAATGAGCAGTTCTTC
TRBJ1-5,TRBV5-6,-,-,CASSLGQGLGQPQHF,TGTGCCAGCAGCTTGGGTCAGGGGCTGGGTCAGCCCCAGCATTTT
TRBJ1-1,TRBV9,-,-,CASSSRGPPEAFF,TGTGCCAGCAGCTCACGGGGGCCCCCTGAAGCTTTCTTT
TRBJ2-6,TRBV5-1,few,TRBD1,CASTGTGGTGANVLTF,TGCGCCAGCACCGGGACAGGGGGAACTGGGGCCAACGTCCTGACTTTC
TRBJ1-4,TRBV12-3/TRBV12-4,many,-,CASIRGSGTNEKLFF,TGTGCCAGCATCCGAGGGAGCGGCACTAATGAAAAACTGTTTTTT
TRBJ1-1,TRBV5-4,-,-,CASSLDAAEAFF,TGTGCCAGCAGCTTGGATGCGGCTGAAGCTTTCTTT
TRBJ2-1,TRBV5-1,many,TRBD2,CASSSQTSGAYNEQFF,TGCGCCAGCAGCTCCCAGACTAGCGGGGCTTACAATGAGCAGTTCTTC
TRBJ2-3,TRBV4-3,few,-,CASSQDRFLLDTQYF,TGCGCCAGCAGCCAAGATAGGTTCCTCCTAGATACGCAGTATTTT
TRBJ2-5,TRBV5-5,-,-,CASTRGGQETQYF,TGTGCCAGCACCAGGGGTGGCCAAGAGACCCAGTACTTC
TRBJ1-6,TRBV20-1,many,-,CSAREGGRDNSPLHF,TGCAGTGCTAGAGAGGGGGGGCGCGATAATTCACCCCTCCACTTT
TRBJ1-6,TRBV20-1,many,-,CSAREVLRNSPLHF,TGCAGTGCTAGAGAGGTCCTTCGGAATTCACCCCTCCACTTT
TRBJ1-1,TRBV6-5,few,TRBD1,CASSYEGAYTEAFF,TGTGCCAGCAGTTACGAGGGGGCATACACTGAAGCTTTCTTT